This entry lists 6 T cell receptor beta chains sequenced from one sample in a study of low-dose radiotherapy and immunotherapy resistance in tumors. First-strand cDNA used TRAV- and TRBV-specific primers, covering alpha and beta chains. Amplification, which lasted roughly 20 PCR cycles, used a constant-region primer and V-primer adapter to amplify TCRs. TCRdb recomputed calls from the reads with MiXCR, one row per CDR3 protein. The data show 95,000 to 100,000 distinct CDR3 sequences, more than 20% seen once. Regarding time point: after trial treatment. Treatment meaning: LDRT plus nivolumab, ipilimumab, low-dose cyclophosphamide and aspirin (RACIN trial). The starting material was PBMCs, obtained after low-dose radiotherapy plus immunotherapy. Receptors originate from a male donor with prostate cancer.

In its sample, this clonotype was seen many times. J is TRBJ2-1 and V is TRBV2, with TRBD1 as a possible D gene (5 bases). Trimming removed 6 bases at V and 4 bases at J, with 13 bases between. CDR1 SNHLY and CDR2 FYNNEI come from the germline V gene. This CDR3 comprises 14 residues. CDR3 DNA sequence: TGTGCCAGCAGAGACAGTATTACTTACAATGAGCAGTTCTTC. This gives the protein CASRDSITYNEQFF.

Details on this clonotype: Relative to the germline gene, one junction end is altered; a read error may explain this. The rearrangement joins TRBV5-3 to TRBJ2-3; 7 bases align to TRBD2. TRBV5-3 is given ORF status, its function remaining uncertain. The CDR3 is made up of 15 amino acids. CDR3 nucleotide sequence: TGTGCCAGCAGCTTACCTTATAACGGGGGGGATACGCAGTATTTT. The encoded protein is CASSLPYNGGDTQYF.

This chain links TRBV28 with TRBJ2-2, with D tentatively TRBD1 or TRBD2 (6 bases each). The CDR3 totals 13 residues. The V end lost 10 bases, the J end lost 1 base, and 10 bases lay between the germline ends. The germline V gene has CDR1 MDHEN and CDR2 SYDVKM. CDR3 residues: CATGAKNTGELFF. The DNA of the CDR3 is TGTGCCACGGGGGCGAAGAACACCGGGGAGCTGTTTTTT.

There are many counts of this clonotype. The chain is built from TRBV29-1 and TRBJ2-2; D gene ambiguous. Trimming removed 1 base from V and 3 bases from J, with 9 bases in between. The CDR3 is 14 amino acids. CDR1 is SQVTM, CDR2 ANQGSEA, per germline. CDR3 bases: TGCAGCGTTGAAGGGCCAGTACACACCGGGGAGCTGTTTTTT. Its protein is CSVEGPVHTGELFF.

This clonotype was counted many times. This chain uses TRBV27 with TRBJ2-3, with a weak D call TRBD1 (6 bases). CDR1 and CDR2 from the germline V gene are MNHEY and SMNVEV (reference sequence). The CDR3 runs 18 residues. Trimming took 7 bases from V and 2 from J, leaving 25 bases between them. DNA for the CDR3: TGTGCCAGCATGGGCTGGGCTGGGACGGGACATCACACAGATACGCAGTATTTT. Protein sequence: CASMGWAGTGHHTDTQYF.

The sample holds one count of this clonotype. A read error likely explains this, since a far larger clone differs by one base. The rearrangement joins TRBV4-3 to TRBJ2-1, with D maybe TRBD2 (5 bases). This CDR3 spans 12 amino acids. The germline V gene encodes CDR1 LGHNA and CDR2 YSLEER. Trimming removed 6 bases at V and 12 bases at J, with 15 bases between. The CDR3 loop reads CASRDHGDGQFF. For the CDR3, the DNA is TGCGCCAGCAGGGACCACGGGGATGGGCAGTTCTTC.